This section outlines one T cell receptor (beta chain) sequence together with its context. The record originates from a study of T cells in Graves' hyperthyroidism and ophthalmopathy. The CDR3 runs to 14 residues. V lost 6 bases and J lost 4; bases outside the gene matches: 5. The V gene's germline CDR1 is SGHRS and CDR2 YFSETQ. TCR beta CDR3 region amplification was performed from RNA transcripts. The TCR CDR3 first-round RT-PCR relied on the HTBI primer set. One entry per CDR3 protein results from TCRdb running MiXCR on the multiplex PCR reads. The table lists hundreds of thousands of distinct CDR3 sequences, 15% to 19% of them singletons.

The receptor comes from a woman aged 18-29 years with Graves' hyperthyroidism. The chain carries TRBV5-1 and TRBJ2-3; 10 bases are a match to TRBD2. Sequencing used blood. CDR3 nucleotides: TGCGCCAGCAAAGCGGGAGGGCCCCCAGATACGCAGTATTTT. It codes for CASKAGGPPDTQYF.